These 2 T cell receptor beta chains came from one sample sequenced in a study of T cell responses to AZD1222 COVID-19 vaccine. TCRdb keeps only in-frame clones here, not all; method: immunoSEQ multiplex PCR. The data show 160,000 or so clones, with around nine tenths seen just once and 4% to 4.5% held by the top ten. The sequencing here drew on peripheral blood, taken 28 days after the second AZD1222 dose. The receptors were gathered from an adult who received the AZD1222 COVID-19 vaccine.

The chain carries TRBV29-1 and TRBJ2-5, with 10 bases matching TRBD2. The germline V gene has CDR1 SQVTM and CDR2 ANQGSEA. Trimming took 5 bases from V and 2 from J; bases not matched to a gene: 14. The CDR3 covers 17 residues. In nucleotides, the CDR3 is TGCAGCGTTTTCGCTGGGCTAGCGGGGGAGCCTCAAGAGACCCAGTACTTC. Its translation: CSVFAGLAGEPQETQYF.

CDR3 nucleotides: TGTGCCTGGAGCGTGGGGGCCCCGGTGCAGTACTTC. It translates to CAWSVGAPVQYF. The V gene is TRBV30, the J gene TRBJ2-7; D may be TRBD1 (6 bases). The CDR3 length is 12 residues. The ends were cut back, 3 bases at V and 9 bases at J, with 15 bases in the middle. Germline assignment: CDR1 GTSNPN and CDR2 SVGIG (reference sequence).